This TCR beta chain was captured in a study of blood T cell repertoires in COVID-19. The V gene's germline CDR1 is SGHRS and CDR2 YFSETQ. The CDR3 sequence is 11 residues long. The germline V and J ends were trimmed by 5 bases and 5 bases, with 7 bases remaining between them. Some clones are missing from TCRdb's copy, which holds only in-frame ones; the method was immunoSEQ multiplex PCR. The data contain a few hundred thousand clones, more than 85% of them singletons. The rearrangement uses TRBV5-1 and TRBJ1-1; TRBD1 might be the D (5 bases). This receptor was obtained from a man younger than 35 with active or convalescent COVID-19. Sequenced input: peripheral blood. The CDR3 loop reads CASRGATEAFF. The CDR3, as DNA: TGCGCCAGCAGAGGGGCGACTGAAGCTTTCTTT.